The clone carrying this T cell receptor beta chain was counted only a few times. Its antigen is as yet unknown. The source of the sample is a study of blood T cells in healthy people across ages. V shed 2 bases and J shed 3 bases, with 15 bases lying between them. The V gene's germline CDR1 is SGHTS and CDR2 YDEGEE. This CDR3 is 16 amino acids long. The study, taken as a whole, reports: Roughly linear age-related decline in beta diversity appeared, significant by age 40. What prevented conclusive comparison of naive and antigen-experienced cells was that PBMCs were unsorted.

It was with a sample-barcoded 5' primer and a J-beta primer mix that a second PCR of roughly 7 to 12 cycles was run. From the 5' RACE reads, TCRdb called clonotypes with MiXCR, one entry per CDR3 protein. The repertoire has over 950,000 distinct CDR3 sequences, approximately 38% of them found once; the top ten carry less than 15%. Each of the donors had 9 to 10 milliliters of peripheral blood drawn into EDTA-treated Vacutainer tubes. The chain links TRBV5-8 to TRBJ1-3, with a weak D call TRBD1 (5 bases). The sequenced sample consisted of blood. The clonotype originates from a young man in good health. CDR3 in amino acids: CASSLLDRGSGNTIYF. The CDR3 DNA reads as TGTGCCAGCAGCTTATTAGACAGAGGAAGTGGAAACACCATATATTTT.